Included here is one T cell receptor beta chain sequence, with context. This sample is part of a study of blood T cell repertoires in COVID-19. Study information: Spain, Italy and the United States supplied samples that represented acute and convalescent COVID-19. T cells, B-cell-depleted T cells, or PBMCs supplied cDNA or gDNA.

The germline CDR1 and CDR2 sequences are MNHEY and SVGAGI. The CDR3 is 15 residues long. V was clipped by 6 bases and J by 7 bases; unmatched bases: 11. In the original analysis: For nucleated cells, counts were estimated from reference gene primer amplification. Only in-frame clones appear in the TCRdb table, and some are missing; sequencing was by immunoSEQ multiplex PCR. The DNA was the basis for D and trimming; V, J and clone size are from that table. This sample has 90,000 to 100,000 clones; under 85% occur once, and the top ten carry around 12%. Sequenced: peripheral blood. The TCR originated in a human donor in a cohort sampled during active COVID-19. The gene calls are TRBV6-5 and TRBJ2-3; 9 nucleotides match TRBD2. The CDR3 DNA reads as TGTGCCAGCAGCTCGGGGCGGGAGGGCCCAAATACGCAGTATTTT. Its translation: CASSSGREGPNTQYF.